These 9 T cell receptor beta chains came from one sample sequenced in a study of T cell responses to AZD1222 COVID-19 vaccine. Assay: immunoSEQ multiplex PCR; the TCRdb copy retains only in-frame clones and omits some. The sample shows about 86,000 clones, 60% to 80% of them seen only once. This material consisted of peripheral blood, taken on day 0 of AZD1222 vaccination. These TCRs come from an adult in good health.

This rearrangement joins TRBV5-1 to TRBJ2-7; TRBD1 is a possible D gene (5 bases). The V gene's germline CDR1 is SGHRS and CDR2 YFSETQ. This CDR3 region has 17 residues. The V gene lost 3 bases and the J gene lost 3 bases, with 22 bases spanning the gap. The CDR3 sequence is CASSSTDSPRPNYEQYF. CDR3 bases: TGCGCCAGCAGCTCAACTGACAGCCCTCGACCCAACTACGAGCAGTACTTC.

The rearrangement links TRBV11-3 to TRBJ2-1; 12 positions match TRBD2. Germline V lookup: CDR1 SGHNT, CDR2 YENEEA. J lost 4 bases, V lost 6 bases, and 16 bases had no gene match. The CDR3 contains 19 residues. The CDR3 nucleotides are TGTGCCAGCAGAAATTTGGCTAGCGGGAGGGGAGGGCATTACAATGAGCAGTTCTTC. It translates to CASRNLASGRGGHYNEQFF.

The rearrangement links TRBV14 to TRBJ2-3; TRBD1 matches 10 bases. The CDR3 runs to 15 residues. Per the germline V gene, CDR1 is SGHDN and CDR2 is FVKESK. V gave up 4 bases and J gave up 0 bases; unmatched junction bases: 1. The CDR3 region has the DNA TGTGCCAGCAGCCGACAGGGGGCTAGCACAGATACGCAGTATTTT. Amino acids: CASSRQGASTDTQYF.

This chain connects TRBV5-1 to TRBJ1-2, with D hard to call. V lost 4 bases and J 8 bases, leaving 12 bases between the germline ends. The CDR3 runs 12 residues. Germline V gene sequence: CDR1 SGHRS, CDR2 YFSETQ. Here the CDR3 reads CASSEDEWGYTF. CDR3 sequence (DNA): TGCGCCAGCAGCGAGGACGAGTGGGGCTACACCTTC.

The rearrangement joins TRBV5-6 to TRBJ1-5; D remains unclear. Germline-derived CDR1 and CDR2 are SGHDT and YYEEEE. V was trimmed by 1 base and J by 3 bases, leaving 8 bases between them. The CDR3 runs to 14 residues. The CDR3 DNA reads TGTGCCAGCAGCTTGTTCGGCCTCAATCAGCCCCAGCATTTT. It yields the protein CASSLFGLNQPQHF. The full variable domain, rest sourced from reference TRBV5-6 and TRBJ1-5, is DAGVTQSPTHLIKTRGQQVTLRCSPKSGHDTVSWYQQALGQGPQFIFQYYEEEERQRGNFPDRFSGHQFPNYSSELNVNALLLGDSALYLCASSLFGLNQPQHFGDGTRLSIL.

Regarding this clone: The sample holds other DNA sequences that translate to the same CDR3. The genes are TRBV7-2 and TRBJ2-5; maybe TRBD1 (5 bases). The CDR3 has 14 residues. Trimming stripped 1 base from V and 4 bases from J, with 10 bases between. The V gene's germline CDR1 is SGHTA and CDR2 FQGNSA. In DNA form, the CDR3 reads TGTGCCAGCAGCTTAGGGCAGGGCCCAGAGACCCAGTACTTC. It translates to CASSLGQGPETQYF.

This chain connects TRBV7-9 to TRBJ2-2; D might be TRBD1 or TRBD2, each matching 6 bases. Germline CDR1 SEHNR, CDR2 FQNEAQ (reference sequence). V was clipped by 7 bases and J by 4 bases, with 19 bases between them. This CDR3 has 16 amino acids. The CDR3 DNA sequence: TGTGCCAGCAACCGAGTGGGGGGCCTTAGCACCGGGGAGCTGTTTTTT. Protein: CASNRVGGLSTGELFF.

As regards this clone: The junction does not match germline at one end; this may be a read error. The rearrangement links TRBV2 to TRBJ1-4; 9 bases are shared with TRBD1. The CDR3 loop spans 13 amino acids. Germline V gene data show CDR1 as SNHLY and CDR2 as FYNNEI. The CDR3 here is CASTPLAGDRGIF. CDR3 coding DNA: TGTGCCAGCACCCCTTTGGCAGGAGACAGGGGGATTTTT.

This chain connects TRBV6-1 to TRBJ2-1, with TRBD1 matching over 11 bases. CDR3 length: 15 residues. Germline CDR1 is MNHNS and CDR2 is SASEGT. V gave up 3 bases and J gave up 6 bases; unmatched junction bases: 4. The CDR3 is CASSDRDRGFNEQFF. CDR3 DNA sequence: TGTGCCAGCAGTGACCGGGACAGGGGGTTCAATGAGCAGTTCTTC.